This entry lists 14 T cell receptor beta chains sequenced from one sample in a study of cytomegalovirus exposure and HLA in healthy donors. Primers for the PCR totalled 60 Vbeta and 13 Jbeta. The protocol was immunoSEQ multiplex PCR, while the TCRdb copy is restricted to in-frame clones and leaves out a portion. Seen here are 150,000 or so clones, approximately 79% observed once, and the top ten hold approximately 4.3%. Sequenced input: PBMCs. These receptors were collected from a man aged 18 to 35 in good health and CMV-seropositive.

The chain has TRBV6-5 and TRBJ1-2; TRBD1 is a possible D gene (6 bases). CDR3 length: 14 amino acids. The germline V gene encodes CDR1 MNHEY and CDR2 SVGAGI. Trimming removed 7 bases from V and 5 bases from J, with 17 bases in between. The CDR3 DNA follows: TGTGCCAGCACCAGGGGTAGGGGTAGTTATGGCTACACCTTC. It codes for CASTRGRGSYGYTF.

J is TRBJ1-4 and V is TRBV4-3; 8 nucleotides match TRBD1. CDR1 LGHNA and CDR2 YSLEER come from the germline V gene. With V trimmed by 4 bases and J by 8 bases, 6 bases remained unmatched. This CDR3 spans 14 amino acids. CDR3 bases: TGCGCCAGCAGCCGAGGACAGGGAGGAGAAAAACTGTTTTTT. Translating gives CASSRGQGGEKLFF.

This clone was seen only a few times. The rearrangement joins TRBV5-1 to TRBJ1-1; D gene uncertain. V lost 4 bases and J 5 bases, leaving 12 bases between the germline ends. Germline V gene sequence: CDR1 SGHRS, CDR2 YFSETQ. The CDR3 consists of 13 residues. DNA for the CDR3: TGCGCCAGCAGCATGGACTGGTGGACTGAAGCTTTCTTT. Amino acids: CASSMDWWTEAFF.

This clone appeared once. V usage is TRBV25-1 and J usage is TRBJ2-7, with 10 nucleotides matching TRBD2. Germline V gene lookup returns CDR1 MGHDK and CDR2 SYGVNS. V lost 2 bases to trimming and J lost 2 bases; unmatched junction nucleotides: 3. The CDR3 loop spans 15 amino acids. The CDR3 coding sequence is TGTGCCAGCAGTGAACTAGCGGGAGACACCTACGAGCAGTACTTC. It encodes CASSELAGDTYEQYF.

V is TRBV28 and J is TRBJ2-6; 10 bases are a match to TRBD2. Germline values: CDR1 MDHEN, CDR2 SYDVKM. After removal of 7 bases from V and 0 bases from J, the junction contained 3 bases not matched to a gene. CDR3 length: 16 amino acids. Here the CDR3 reads CASKRGGSSGANVLTF. The DNA of the CDR3 is TGTGCCAGCAAGCGGGGGGGTAGCTCTGGGGCCAACGTCCTGACTTTC.

This rearrangement joins TRBV7-9 to TRBJ1-1; no definite D call. The V end lost 1 base, the J end lost 5 bases, and 5 bases lay between the germline ends. CDR3 length equals 12 residues. Germline V gene data show CDR1 as SEHNR and CDR2 as FQNEAQ (reference sequence). The CDR3 region is CASSLGRTEAFF. CDR3 DNA sequence: TGTGCCAGCAGCTTAGGGAGGACTGAAGCTTTCTTT.

In its sample, this clone was seen a few times. This sequence joins TRBV28 and TRBJ2-7, with 11 positions matching TRBD1. The V gene's germline CDR1 is MDHEN and CDR2 SYDVKM. The CDR3 is 15 amino acids. J lost 5 bases, V lost 4 bases, and 7 bases had no gene match. The CDR3, as DNA: TGTGCCAGCAGTTCCGGGACAGGGGGTTTAGACGAGCAGTACTTC. Protein: CASSSGTGGLDEQYF.

This rearrangement joins TRBV7-9 to TRBJ1-6; possible D gene TRBD1, 5 bases. Trimming shortened V by 5 bases and J by 6 bases, and 11 bases separated the two germline ends. The CDR3 length is 14 residues. The germline V gene encodes CDR1 SEHNR and CDR2 FQNEAQ (reference sequence). The CDR3 region has the DNA TGTGCCAGCAGCCAAGACAGTCGTAATTCACCCCTCCACTTT. Protein product: CASSQDSRNSPLHF. The variable domain in full, with the rest retrieved from reference TRBV7-9 and TRBJ1-6, is DTGVSQNPRHKITKRGQNVTFRCDPISEHNRLYWYRQTLGQGPEFLTYFQNEAQLEKSRLLSDRFSAERPKGSFSTLEIQRTEQGDSAMYLCASSQDSRNSPLHFGNGTRLTVT.

This rearrangement joins TRBV5-4 to TRBJ2-1; TRBD1 aligns across 8 bases. Germline trimming cut 4 bases from V and 5 bases from J; bases unmatched to any gene: 11. Germline CDR1 reads SGHNT; CDR2 reads YYREEE (reference sequence). There are 16 residues in the CDR3. The CDR3 DNA is TGTGCCAGCAGCCCGGCCCCGACAGGGGTGAACAATGAGCAGTTCTTC. Protein product: CASSPAPTGVNNEQFF. The variable domain in full, completed from reference TRBV5-4 and TRBJ2-1, reads ETGVTQSPTHLIKTRGQQVTLRCSSQSGHNTVSWYQQALGQGPQFIFQYYREEENGRGNFPPRFSGLQFPNYSSELNVNALELDDSALYLCASSPAPTGVNNEQFFGPGTRLTVL.

The V call is TRBV27, the J call TRBJ1-1; D perhaps matches TRBD1 (5 bases). The CDR3 extends over 14 amino acids. The V gene's germline CDR1 is MNHEY and CDR2 SMNVEV (reference sequence). The V end was cut by 3 bases, the J end by 4 bases, with 12 bases between. The CDR3 loop is CASSFAGSGTEAFF. The CDR3 DNA follows: TGTGCCAGCAGTTTTGCAGGGTCAGGCACTGAAGCTTTCTTT.

The V call is TRBV6-6, the J call TRBJ1-5; possibly TRBD1 for D (5 bases). This CDR3 is 14 amino acids long. V lost 6 bases and J 7 bases, leaving 16 bases between the germline ends. Germline CDR1 is MNHNY and CDR2 is SVGAGI (reference sequence). The CDR3 reads CASSLGGGYQPQHF. The DNA of the CDR3 is TGTGCCAGCAGCCTGGGCGGGGGGTACCAGCCCCAGCATTTT.

This chain connects TRBV9 to TRBJ1-6; 10 bases match TRBD1. CDR3 length equals 14 residues. In germline, CDR1 is SGDLS, CDR2 YYNGEE. J was trimmed by 9 bases and V by 7 bases; bases with no gene match: 7. CDR3 DNA: TGTGCCAGCTCGTACCGGGACAGGGGTTCACCCCTCCACTTT. Translating it yields CASSYRDRGSPLHF.

The genes are TRBV4-1 and TRBJ1-6; TRBD1 matches 8 bases. This CDR3 region has 14 residues. Trimming removed 4 bases from V and 7 bases from J; junction bases left unmatched: 3. Germline V lookup: CDR1 MGHRA, CDR2 YSYEKL. As DNA, the CDR3 is TGCGCCAGCAGCCCTGGACAGGGAAATTCACCCCTCCACTTT. Translating it yields CASSPGQGNSPLHF.

This clone was found once. The chain carries TRBV2 and TRBJ2-4; 8 bases map to TRBD1. The CDR3 covers 16 residues. Per germline, CDR1 SNHLY and CDR2 FYNNEI. V lost 7 bases and J lost 0; bases outside the gene matches: 8. CDR3 DNA sequence: TGTGCCAGCACTCTGACAGGGGCCCTAGCCAAAAACATTCAGTACTTC. It yields the protein CASTLTGALAKNIQYF.